Sequencing of this T cell receptor (beta chain) was carried out in a study of T cell repertoires in aging, cancer and after chemotherapy. TRB rearrangements spanning V, D and J were amplified using mixed TRB-A/B primers. TCRdb itself ran the multiplex PCR reads through MiXCR, one entry per CDR3 protein. The repertoire has about 1,500 distinct CDR3 sequences, around 36% of them found once; the top ten carry roughly 50%. This CDR3 contains 14 residues. Looked up from germline, CDR1 is MNHEY and CDR2 is SVGAGI. The trim removed 4 bases at V and 8 bases at J, leaving 7 bases unmatched. The template was genomic DNA from peripheral blood, not RNA.

Source material: blood. This clonotype was sampled from a human donor with a solid tumor. J is TRBJ2-1 and V is TRBV6-5; 8 bases are a match to TRBD1. The CDR3 coding sequence is TGTGCCAGCAGTTTTGACAGGGGACCCGATGAGCAGTTCTTC. Its protein product is CASSFDRGPDEQFF.